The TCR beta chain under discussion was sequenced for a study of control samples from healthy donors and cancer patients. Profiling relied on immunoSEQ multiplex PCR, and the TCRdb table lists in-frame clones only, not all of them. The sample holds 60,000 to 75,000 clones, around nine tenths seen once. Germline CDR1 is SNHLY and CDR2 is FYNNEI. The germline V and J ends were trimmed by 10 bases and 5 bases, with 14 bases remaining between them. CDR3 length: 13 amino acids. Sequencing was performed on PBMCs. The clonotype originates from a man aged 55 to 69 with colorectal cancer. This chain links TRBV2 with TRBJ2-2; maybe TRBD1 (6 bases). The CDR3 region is CATSEDRTGELFF. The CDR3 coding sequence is TGTGCCACCTCTGAGGACAGAACCGGGGAGCTGTTTTTT.